The 28 T cell receptor beta chains presented below share a single source sample, sequenced in a study of blood T cells in healthy people across ages. PCR was performed a second time for about 7 to 12 cycles using a sample-barcoded 5' primer and a J-beta primer mix. TCRdb independently ran MiXCR on the 5' RACE reads; one entry per CDR3 protein. This sample yields roughly 800,000 distinct CDR3 sequences, of which roughly 26% are seen a single time; 3% belongs to the top ten. A further study also used this sample, focusing on T cells of mothers and their children.

The sequencing input was blood. The receptors originated from a boy aged 5-17 years in good health.

The J gene is TRBJ2-7, the V gene TRBV4-1, with D possibly matching TRBD1 (5 bases). The CDR3 is 16 residues long. Germline V gives CDR1 MGHRA, CDR2 YSYEKL. V was clipped by 3 bases and J by 0 bases, with 15 bases between them. The CDR3 spells CASSQAPPRASYEQYF. The CDR3, as DNA: TGCGCCAGCAGCCAGGCACCCCCCAGGGCCTCCTACGAGCAGTACTTC.

J is TRBJ1-1 and V is TRBV6-5; 7 bases align to TRBD1. Germline V gene lookup returns CDR1 MNHEY and CDR2 SVGAGI. J was trimmed by 1 base and V by 5 bases; bases with no gene match: 4. This CDR3 is built from 14 residues. Here the CDR3 reads CASSPTGANTEAFF. As DNA, the CDR3 is TGTGCCAGCAGTCCCACAGGGGCGAACACTGAAGCTTTCTTT.

The chain uses TRBV28 and TRBJ1-2; 7 bases match TRBD1. Germline V gives CDR1 MDHEN, CDR2 SYDVKM. The CDR3 is 14 amino acids. The J segment lost 6 bases and the V segment lost 3 bases, leaving 7 bases of the junction unmatched. In DNA, the CDR3 is TGTGCCAGCAGTTTTGGCAGGGGGAACGATGGCTACACCTTC. It encodes CASSFGRGNDGYTF.

This clonotype was seen more than once but under ten times. This rearrangement joins TRBV10-3 to TRBJ1-2; D remains ambiguous. Germline loops: CDR1 ENHRY, CDR2 SYGVKD. Trimming removed 4 bases at V and 5 bases at J, with 14 bases between. The CDR3 totals 14 residues. The CDR3 sequence: CAISVGGEEYGYTF. CDR3 nucleotides: TGTGCCATCAGTGTGGGCGGTGAAGAGTATGGCTACACCTTC.

This clonotype has only a few counts. The chain is built from TRBV20-1 and TRBJ1-2; D might be TRBD1 (5 bases). V lost 1 base to trimming and J lost 7 bases, with 10 bases between them. The CDR3 spans 12 residues. Germline V gene lookup returns CDR1 DFQATT and CDR2 SNEGSKA (reference sequence). The CDR3 region is CSARGGARGYTF. The CDR3 DNA reads as TGCAGTGCTAGAGGAGGGGCGCGTGGCTACACCTTC.

There are a few counts of this clonotype. This chain uses TRBV5-1 with TRBJ2-3, with D possibly being TRBD2 (5 bases). Trimming removed 7 bases from V and 4 bases from J, with 25 bases in between. This CDR3 spans 17 amino acids. Germline V gene sequence: CDR1 SGHRS, CDR2 YFSETQ. CDR3 sequence: CASRNPLHSRGADTQYF. The DNA for the CDR3 is TGCGCCAGCCGAAACCCCTTACACTCCCGGGGTGCAGATACGCAGTATTTT.

This clonotype was seen a few times. This sequence joins TRBV12-3 or TRBV12-4 and TRBJ1-2; D is uncertain. This CDR3 comprises 13 residues. Trimming stripped 7 bases from V and 1 base from J, with 10 bases between. CDR3 sequence: CASTGSLNYGYTF. The DNA of the CDR3 is TGTGCCAGCACCGGCAGCCTTAACTATGGCTACACCTTC.

V usage is TRBV5-1 and J usage is TRBJ1-4, with 8 bases identical to TRBD1. The ends lost 4 bases at V and 4 bases at J; junction bases unmatched: 6. The CDR3 contains 15 residues. The germline CDR1 and CDR2 sequences are SGHRS and YFSETQ. The CDR3 is CASSIRGRSNEKLFF. The CDR3 region has the DNA TGCGCCAGCAGCATCAGGGGGCGAAGTAATGAAAAACTGTTTTTT.

This clonotype was picked up one time. This chain uses TRBV28 with TRBJ2-1; possible D gene TRBD1, 7 bases. This CDR3 region has 17 residues. CDR1 is MDHEN, CDR2 SYDVKM, per germline. The V end was cut by 7 bases, the J end by 0 bases, with 19 bases between. CDR3: CASTWRGTVSSYNEQFF. CDR3 DNA sequence: TGTGCCAGCACCTGGAGGGGGACAGTTAGCTCCTACAATGAGCAGTTCTTC.

The genes are TRBV6-6 and TRBJ2-5; tentative D call: TRBD2 (6 bases). Trimming left V 8 bases short and J 4 bases short, with 20 bases between. This CDR3 has 15 amino acids. Germline V gene data show CDR1 as MNHNY and CDR2 as SVGAGI (reference sequence). CDR3 bases: TGTGCCAGCGCCACGGATGTGGGGGGAAGAGAGACCCAGTACTTC. Amino acids: CASATDVGGRETQYF.

This clonotype has only a few counts. J is TRBJ2-3 and V is TRBV20-1; 13 positions agree with TRBD2. Germline CDR1 DFQATT, CDR2 SNEGSKA (reference sequence). J lost 4 bases, V lost 3 bases, and 13 bases had no gene match. This CDR3 spans 18 amino acids. The CDR3 loop is CSARVDLGTSGDPDTQYF. The CDR3 nucleotides read TGCAGTGCTAGGGTTGACCTTGGGACTAGCGGGGACCCAGATACGCAGTATTTT.

The chain is built from TRBV6-2 or TRBV6-3 and TRBJ2-7; tentatively, D is TRBD2 (6 bases). Germline V gives CDR1 MNHEY, CDR2 SVGEGT. Trimming left V 5 bases short and J 2 bases short, with 10 bases between. The CDR3 totals 13 residues. This chain's CDR3 is CASSVGTPYEQYF. The CDR3 DNA sequence: TGTGCCAGCAGTGTTGGGACTCCCTACGAGCAGTACTTC.

This clonotype appeared a few times. J is TRBJ2-7 and V is TRBV7-8; 11 nucleotides align to TRBD1. J lost 5 bases, V lost 3 bases, and 9 bases had no gene match. CDR1 is SGHVS and CDR2 is FQNEAQ in the germline V gene. The CDR3 sequence is 16 residues long. The CDR3 bases are TGTGCCAGCAGCTTGGGGGCCGGGACAGGGGGGAACGAGCAGTACTTC. Amino acids: CASSLGAGTGGNEQYF.

The chain employs TRBV29-1 and TRBJ2-5; the D is unclear. Trimming took off 7 bases at V and 5 bases at J, with 14 bases between the two ends. There are 12 residues in the CDR3. Germline V gives CDR1 SQVTM, CDR2 ANQGSEA. CDR3 DNA sequence: TGCAGCGCTATGGACGGCGTTGAGACCCAGTACTTC. This codes for CSAMDGVETQYF. The variable domain in full, completed from reference TRBV29-1 and TRBJ2-5, reads SAVISQKPSRDICQRGTSLTIQCQVDSQVTMMFWYRQQPGQSLTLIATANQGSEATYESGFVIDKFPISRPNLTFSTLTVSNMSPEDSSIYLCSAMDGVETQYFGPGTRLLVL.

The table lists this clonotype with a few counts. This chain connects TRBV15 to TRBJ2-3; unclear D gene. The CDR3 totals 13 residues. V lost 6 bases and J lost 2, with 9 bases in between. Per germline, CDR1 LNHNV and CDR2 YYDKDF (reference sequence). CDR3 DNA: TGTGCCACCAGACTTGGGCTCACAGATACGCAGTATTTT. Its translation: CATRLGLTDTQYF.

Only a few counts were recorded for this clonotype. This chain joins TRBV6-5 and TRBJ2-7; 8 bases align to TRBD2. The CDR3 runs 15 residues. Germline V gene lookup returns CDR1 MNHEY and CDR2 SVGAGI. Trimming at V came to 4 bases and at J to 6 bases, leaving 11 bases not matched to a gene. CDR3: CASSFNRGGPGEQYF. CDR3 sequence (DNA): TGTGCCAGCAGTTTTAATCGGGGGGGCCCAGGCGAGCAGTACTTC.

This clonotype was detected a few times. The chain combines TRBV20-1 with TRBJ2-5; 11 bases fit TRBD2. The assigned J gene may be wrong: the sequence end matches TRBJ2-7 better. Germline loops: CDR1 DFQATT, CDR2 SNEGSKA (reference sequence). The CDR3 has 15 residues. This CDR3 is CSAGLSGGVSYEQYF. The CDR3 coding sequence is TGCAGTGCTGGACTTAGCGGGGGGGTCTCCTACGAGCAGTACTTC.

Remarks on this clonotype: A junction end diverges from the germline sequence, so it may reflect a read error. V and J are TRBV5-1 and TRBJ2-2, with TRBD1 matching over 8 bases. There are 17 residues in the CDR3. Germline V CDR1 and CDR2: SGHRS, YFSETQ. This chain's CDR3 is CASSPEGTGWDTGKLFF. The CDR3 DNA reads TGCGCCAGCAGCCCGGAGGGGACAGGATGGGACACCGGGAAGCTGTTTTTT.

This clonotype appeared a few times. The chain combines TRBV29-1 with TRBJ2-5, with 8 bases that match TRBD2. The germline gives CDR1 SQVTM, CDR2 ANQGSEA. This CDR3 contains 13 residues. J was trimmed by 5 bases and V by 7 bases; bases with no gene match: 9. CDR3: CSAAGGAGETQYF. The CDR3 DNA reads as TGCAGCGCCGCCGGGGGGGCAGGTGAGACCCAGTACTTC.

This sequence joins TRBV6-5 and TRBJ2-2; no clear D gene. Germline V lookup: CDR1 MNHEY, CDR2 SVGAGI. V shed 0 bases and J shed 1 base, with 6 bases lying between them. The CDR3 totals 15 residues. In DNA form, the CDR3 reads TGTGCCAGCAGTTACTCGAGTGTGAACACCGGGGAGCTGTTTTTT. Translating it yields CASSYSSVNTGELFF.

Details on this clonotype: At one boundary the junction diverges from the germline segment, which might be a read error. The J gene is TRBJ2-1, the V gene TRBV7-9; D is possibly TRBD2 (6 bases). Matching the DNA end better, TRBJ2-7 makes the J call doubtful. Germline CDR1 SEHNR, CDR2 FQNEAQ (reference sequence). This CDR3 contains 12 residues. The CDR3 spells CASSFAGYGQYF. The CDR3 region has the DNA TGTGCCAGCAGCTTCGCGGGATACGGGCAGTACTTC.

The chain couples TRBV10-3 to TRBJ2-7, with D possibly being TRBD2 (6 bases). The CDR3 contains 13 residues. V was cut by 6 bases and J by 1 base, with 10 bases left in between. The germline CDR1 and CDR2 sequences are ENHRY and SYGVKD. CDR3 sequence: CAISGGESYEQYF. CDR3 nucleotide sequence: TGTGCCATCAGCGGCGGGGAGTCCTACGAGCAGTACTTC.

This clonotype appeared once. The gene calls are TRBV6-5 and TRBJ2-5, with a tentative D call TRBD2 (6 bases). Gene TRBJ2-1 matches the end of the DNA better, so the J call may be wrong. The CDR3 sequence is 14 residues long. Germline loops: CDR1 MNHEY, CDR2 SVGAGI. As DNA, the CDR3 is TGTGCCAGCAGCCGAGGGACTGTCAATGAGGAGCAGTTCTTC. It encodes CASSRGTVNEEQFF.

The rearrangement uses TRBV6-2 or TRBV6-3 and TRBJ1-6; tentatively, D is TRBD1 (6 bases). V dropped 2 bases and J dropped 6 bases, with 8 bases sitting between them. Germline assignment: CDR1 MNHEY and CDR2 SVGEGT. CDR3 size: 14 residues. The CDR3 region has the DNA TGTGCCAGCAGTTACGGGACAACTAATTCACCCCTCCACTTT. It specifies CASSYGTTNSPLHF.

The chain uses TRBV27 and TRBJ2-7; 7 nucleotides line up with TRBD2. The ends lost 8 bases at V and 1 base at J; junction bases unmatched: 8. From germline, CDR1 is MNHEY and CDR2 SMNVEV (reference sequence). The CDR3 is 14 residues long. The CDR3: CASGRGGGSYEQYF. In DNA form, the CDR3 reads TGTGCCAGCGGGCGTGGCGGGGGTTCCTACGAGCAGTACTTC.

The chain recombines TRBV10-1 with TRBJ2-5, with 15 bases identical to TRBD2. The CDR3 extends over 17 amino acids. The germline V gene has CDR1 WNHNN and CDR2 SYGVQD (reference sequence). The V and J ends lost 0 bases and 5 bases, in that order; junction bases with no gene match: 4. The CDR3 protein is CASSESGLAGGSETQYF. The CDR3 nucleotides read TGCGCCAGCAGTGAGTCGGGACTAGCGGGGGGCTCGGAGACCCAGTACTTC.

This clonotype was recorded a few times. The CDR3 DNA reads TGTGCCAGCAGTTACGGGACAGGGGGTTCACCCCTCCACTTT. This codes for CASSYGTGGSPLHF. This rearrangement joins TRBV6-2 or TRBV6-3 to TRBJ1-6; 11 bases are shared with TRBD1. Losses at the gene ends were 2 bases for V and 9 bases for J; bases not matched to a gene: 0. There are 14 residues in the CDR3. In germline, CDR1 is MNHEY, CDR2 SVGEGT.

A note on this clonotype: Germline is not matched at one junction end, which may reflect a read error. This chain connects TRBV3-1 to TRBJ1-4; D call uncertain. Germline CDR1 and CDR2: LGHDT and YNNKEL (reference sequence). The CDR3 has 11 residues. The CDR3 spells CASSQDGPATF. CDR3 coding DNA: TGTGCCAGCAGCCAAGATGGACCGGCAACTTTT.